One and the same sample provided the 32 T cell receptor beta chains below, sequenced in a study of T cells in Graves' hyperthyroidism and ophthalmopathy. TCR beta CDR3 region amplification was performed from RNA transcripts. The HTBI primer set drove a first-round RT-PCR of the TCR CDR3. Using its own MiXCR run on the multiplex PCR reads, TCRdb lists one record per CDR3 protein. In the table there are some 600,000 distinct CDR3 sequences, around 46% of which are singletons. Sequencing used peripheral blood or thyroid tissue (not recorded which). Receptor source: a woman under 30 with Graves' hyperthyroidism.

CDR3 DNA sequence: TGTGCCAGCAGTGACCTACGGGATATCGAAGAGACCCAGTACTTC. Translation gives CASSDLRDIEETQYF. The chain employs TRBV25-1 and TRBJ2-5; weak D call: TRBD2 (5 bases). From germline, CDR1 is MGHDK and CDR2 SYGVNS. This CDR3 region has 15 residues. The ends were cut back, 3 bases at V and 3 bases at J, with 14 bases in the middle.

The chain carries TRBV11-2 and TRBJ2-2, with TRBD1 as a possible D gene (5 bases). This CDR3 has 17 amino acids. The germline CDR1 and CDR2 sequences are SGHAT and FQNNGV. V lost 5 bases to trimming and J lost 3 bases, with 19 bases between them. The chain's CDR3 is CASSDVGVTIDTGELFF. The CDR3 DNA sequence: TGTGCCAGCAGCGATGTAGGGGTCACTATTGACACCGGGGAGCTGTTTTTT.

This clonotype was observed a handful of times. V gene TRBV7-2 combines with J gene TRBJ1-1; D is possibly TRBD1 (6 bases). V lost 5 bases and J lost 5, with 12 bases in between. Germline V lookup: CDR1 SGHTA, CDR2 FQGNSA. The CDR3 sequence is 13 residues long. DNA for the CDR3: TGTGCCAGCAGCATACGACAGGTGACTGAAGCTTTCTTT. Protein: CASSIRQVTEAFF.

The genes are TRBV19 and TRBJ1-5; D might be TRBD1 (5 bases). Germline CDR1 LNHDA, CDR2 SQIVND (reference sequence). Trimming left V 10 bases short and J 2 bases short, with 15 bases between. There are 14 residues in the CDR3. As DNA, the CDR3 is TGTGCCACGACGCAGGGAAGGGGCAATCAGCCCCAGCATTTT. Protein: CATTQGRGNQPQHF.

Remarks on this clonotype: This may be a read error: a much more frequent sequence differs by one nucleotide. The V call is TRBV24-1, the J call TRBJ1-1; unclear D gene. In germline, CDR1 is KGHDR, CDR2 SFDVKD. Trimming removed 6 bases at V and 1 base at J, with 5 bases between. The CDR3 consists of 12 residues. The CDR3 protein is CATSPRNTEAFF. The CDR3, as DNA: TGTGCCACCAGTCCGAGGAACACTGAAGCTTTCTTT.

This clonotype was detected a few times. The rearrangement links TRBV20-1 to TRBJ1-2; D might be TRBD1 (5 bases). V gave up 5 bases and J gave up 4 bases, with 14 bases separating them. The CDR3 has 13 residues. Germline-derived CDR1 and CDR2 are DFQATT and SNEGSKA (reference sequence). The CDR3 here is CSAPDRLAYGYTF. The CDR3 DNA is TGCAGTGCTCCCGACAGACTAGCCTATGGCTACACCTTC.

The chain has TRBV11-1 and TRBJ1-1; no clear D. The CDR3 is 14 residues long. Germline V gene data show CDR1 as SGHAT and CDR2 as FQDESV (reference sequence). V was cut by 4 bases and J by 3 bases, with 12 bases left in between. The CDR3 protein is CASSSQSPYTEAFF. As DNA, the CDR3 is TGTGCCAGCAGCTCCCAGTCCCCGTACACTGAAGCTTTCTTT.

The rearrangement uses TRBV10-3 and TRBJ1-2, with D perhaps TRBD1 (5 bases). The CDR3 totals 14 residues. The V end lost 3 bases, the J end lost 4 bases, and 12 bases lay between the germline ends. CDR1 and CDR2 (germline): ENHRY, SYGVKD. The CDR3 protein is CAISDPQELYGYTF. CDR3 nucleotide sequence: TGTGCCATCAGTGACCCACAGGAGCTCTATGGCTACACCTTC.

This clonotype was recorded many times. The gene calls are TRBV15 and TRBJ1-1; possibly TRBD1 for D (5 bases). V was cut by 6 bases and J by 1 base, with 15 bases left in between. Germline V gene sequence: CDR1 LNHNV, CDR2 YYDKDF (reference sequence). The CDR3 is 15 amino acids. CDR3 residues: CATSLGGTANTEAFF. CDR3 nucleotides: TGTGCCACCAGTCTCGGCGGGACGGCGAACACTGAAGCTTTCTTT.

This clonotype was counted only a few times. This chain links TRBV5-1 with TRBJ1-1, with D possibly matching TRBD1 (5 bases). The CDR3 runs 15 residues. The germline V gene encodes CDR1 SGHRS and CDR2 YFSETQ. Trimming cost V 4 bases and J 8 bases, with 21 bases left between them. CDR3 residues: CASSLGGTQRQEAFF. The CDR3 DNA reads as TGCGCCAGCAGCCTCGGCGGGACCCAAAGGCAAGAAGCTTTCTTT. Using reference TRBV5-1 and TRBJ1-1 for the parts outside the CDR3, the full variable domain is KAGVTQTPRYLIKTRGQQVTLSCSPISGHRSVSWYQQTPGQGLQFLFEYFSETQRNKGNFPGRFSGRQFSNSRSEMNVSTLELGDSALYLCASSLGGTQRQEAFFGQGTRLTVV.

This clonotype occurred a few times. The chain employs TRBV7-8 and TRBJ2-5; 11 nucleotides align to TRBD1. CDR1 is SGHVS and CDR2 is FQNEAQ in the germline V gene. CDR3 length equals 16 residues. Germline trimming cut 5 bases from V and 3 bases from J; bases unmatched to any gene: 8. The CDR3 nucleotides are TGTGCCAGCAGCGCGTTCGGGACAGGGGGTAAAGAGACCCAGTACTTC. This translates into CASSAFGTGGKETQYF.

This chain's CDR3 is CASSQRGANQPQHF. CDR3 nucleotides: TGTGCCAGCAGCCAGAGGGGCGCCAATCAGCCCCAGCATTTT. J is TRBJ1-5 and V is TRBV7-2; TRBD1 might be the D (5 bases). The CDR3 covers 14 residues. Germline CDR1 and CDR2: SGHTA and FQGNSA. The V end was cut by 5 bases, the J end by 3 bases, with 11 bases between.

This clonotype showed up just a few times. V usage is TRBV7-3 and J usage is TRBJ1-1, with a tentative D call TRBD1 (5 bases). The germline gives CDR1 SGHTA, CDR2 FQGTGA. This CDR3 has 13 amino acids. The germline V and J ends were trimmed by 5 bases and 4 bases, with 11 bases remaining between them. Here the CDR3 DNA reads TGTGCCAGCAGCCACAAGAGGGGCACTGAAGCTTTCTTT. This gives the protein CASSHKRGTEAFF.

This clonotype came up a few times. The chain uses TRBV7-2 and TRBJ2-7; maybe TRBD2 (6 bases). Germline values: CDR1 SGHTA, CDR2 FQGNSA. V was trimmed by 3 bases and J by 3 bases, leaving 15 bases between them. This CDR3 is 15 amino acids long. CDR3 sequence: CASSFAGSRYYEQYF. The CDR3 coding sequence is TGTGCCAGCAGCTTCGCCGGGAGCCGCTACTACGAGCAGTACTTC.

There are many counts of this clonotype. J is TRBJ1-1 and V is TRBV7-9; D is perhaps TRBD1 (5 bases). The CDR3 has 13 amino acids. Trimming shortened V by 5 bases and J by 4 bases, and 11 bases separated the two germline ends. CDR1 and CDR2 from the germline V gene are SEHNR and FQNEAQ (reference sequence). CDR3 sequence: CASSPKGTTEAFF. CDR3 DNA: TGTGCCAGCAGCCCAAAAGGGACCACTGAAGCTTTCTTT.

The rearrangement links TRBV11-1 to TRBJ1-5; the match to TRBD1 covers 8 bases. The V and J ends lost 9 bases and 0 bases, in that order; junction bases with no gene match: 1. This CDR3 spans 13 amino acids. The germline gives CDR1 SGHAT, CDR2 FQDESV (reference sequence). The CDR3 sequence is CARTGVSNQPQHF. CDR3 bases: TGTGCCAGGACAGGGGTTAGCAATCAGCCCCAGCATTTT.

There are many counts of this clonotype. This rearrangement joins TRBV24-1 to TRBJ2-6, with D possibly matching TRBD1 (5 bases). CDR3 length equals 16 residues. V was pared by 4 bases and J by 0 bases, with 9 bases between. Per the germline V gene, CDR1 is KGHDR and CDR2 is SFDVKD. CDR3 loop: CATSEPQASGANVLTF. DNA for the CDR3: TGTGCCACCAGTGAACCACAGGCCTCTGGGGCCAACGTCCTGACTTTC.

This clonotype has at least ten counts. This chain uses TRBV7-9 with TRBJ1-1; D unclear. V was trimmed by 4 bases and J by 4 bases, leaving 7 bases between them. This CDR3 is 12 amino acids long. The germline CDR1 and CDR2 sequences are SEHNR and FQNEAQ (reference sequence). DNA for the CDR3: TGTGCCAGCAGCTCCAGTTCCACTGAAGCTTTCTTT. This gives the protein CASSSSSTEAFF.

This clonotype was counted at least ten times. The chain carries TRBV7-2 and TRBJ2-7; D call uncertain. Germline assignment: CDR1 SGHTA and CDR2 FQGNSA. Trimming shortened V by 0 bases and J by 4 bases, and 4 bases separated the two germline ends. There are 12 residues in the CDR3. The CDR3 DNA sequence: TGTGCCAGCAGCTTAGCCGCGTACGAGCAGTACTTC. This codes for CASSLAAYEQYF.

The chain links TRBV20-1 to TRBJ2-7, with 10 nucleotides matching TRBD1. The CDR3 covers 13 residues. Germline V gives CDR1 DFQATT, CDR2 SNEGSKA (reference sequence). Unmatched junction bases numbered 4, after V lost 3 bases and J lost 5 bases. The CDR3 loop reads CSASSGTGDEQYF. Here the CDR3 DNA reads TGCAGTGCTAGCTCCGGGACAGGGGACGAGCAGTACTTC.

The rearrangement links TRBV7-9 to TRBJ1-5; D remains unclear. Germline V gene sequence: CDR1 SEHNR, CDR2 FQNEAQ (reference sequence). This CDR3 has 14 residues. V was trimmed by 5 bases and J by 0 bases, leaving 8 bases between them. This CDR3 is CASSPAYSNQPQHF. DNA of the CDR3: TGTGCCAGCAGCCCAGCATATAGCAATCAGCCCCAGCATTTT.

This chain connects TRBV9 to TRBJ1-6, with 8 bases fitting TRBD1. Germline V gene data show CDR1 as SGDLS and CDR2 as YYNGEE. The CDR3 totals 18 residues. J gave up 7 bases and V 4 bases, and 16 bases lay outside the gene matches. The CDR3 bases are TGTGCCAGCAGCCCCGGGACAGGCCGTCAGCGACTAAATTCACCCCTCCACTTT. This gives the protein CASSPGTGRQRLNSPLHF.

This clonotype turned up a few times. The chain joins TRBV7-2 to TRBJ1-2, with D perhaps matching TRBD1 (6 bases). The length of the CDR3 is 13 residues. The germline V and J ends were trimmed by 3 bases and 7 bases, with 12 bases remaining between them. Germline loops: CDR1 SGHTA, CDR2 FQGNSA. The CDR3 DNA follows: TGTGCCAGCAGCTTCGGGCAGGGGCCTGGCTACACCTTC. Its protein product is CASSFGQGPGYTF.

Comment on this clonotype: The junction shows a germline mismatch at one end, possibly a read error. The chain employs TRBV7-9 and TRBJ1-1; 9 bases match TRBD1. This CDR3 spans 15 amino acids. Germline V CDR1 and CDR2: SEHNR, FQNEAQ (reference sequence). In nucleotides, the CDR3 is TGTGCCAGCAGCTCACTGGGACAGGGCATCACTAAAGCTTTCTTT. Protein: CASSSLGQGITKAFF.

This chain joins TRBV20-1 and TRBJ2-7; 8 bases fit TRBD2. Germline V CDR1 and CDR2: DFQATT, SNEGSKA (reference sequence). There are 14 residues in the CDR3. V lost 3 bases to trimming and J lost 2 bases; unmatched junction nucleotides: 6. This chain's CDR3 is CSASGRATTYEQYF. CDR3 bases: TGCAGTGCTAGCGGGAGGGCCACAACCTACGAGCAGTACTTC.

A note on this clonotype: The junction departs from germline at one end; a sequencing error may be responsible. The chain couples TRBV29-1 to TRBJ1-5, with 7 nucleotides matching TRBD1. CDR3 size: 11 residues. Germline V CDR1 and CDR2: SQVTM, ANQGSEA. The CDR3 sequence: CSSHRGQSQHF. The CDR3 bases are TGCAGCTCTCACAGGGGTCAGTCCCAGCATTTT. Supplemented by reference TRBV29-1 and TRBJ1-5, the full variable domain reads SAVISQKPSRDICQRGTSLTIQCQVDSQVTMMFWYRQQPGQSLTLIATANQGSEATYESGFVIDKFPISRPNLTFSTLTVSNMSPEDSSIYLCSSHRGQSQHFGDGTRLSIL.

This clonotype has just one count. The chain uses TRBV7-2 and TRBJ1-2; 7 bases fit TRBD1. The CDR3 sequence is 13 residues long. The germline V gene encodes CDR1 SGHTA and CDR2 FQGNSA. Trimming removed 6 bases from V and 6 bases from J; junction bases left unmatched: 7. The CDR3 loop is CASSLYQGDGYTF. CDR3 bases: TGTGCCAGCAGTTTATACCAGGGGGATGGCTACACCTTC.

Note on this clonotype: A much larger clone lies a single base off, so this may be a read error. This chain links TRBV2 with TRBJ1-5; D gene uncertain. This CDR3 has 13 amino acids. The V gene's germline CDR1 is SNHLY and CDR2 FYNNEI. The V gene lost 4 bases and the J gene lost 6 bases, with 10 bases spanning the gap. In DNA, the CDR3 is TGTGCCAGCAGTGGTCCGGGAATTCAGCCCCAGCATTTT. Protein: CASSGPGIQPQHF. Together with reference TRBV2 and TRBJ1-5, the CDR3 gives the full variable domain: EPEVTQTPSHQVTQMGQEVILRCVPISNHLYFYWYRQILGQKVEFLVSFYNNEISEKSEIFDDQFSVERPDGSNFTLKIRSTKLEDSAMYFCASSGPGIQPQHFGDGTRLSIL.

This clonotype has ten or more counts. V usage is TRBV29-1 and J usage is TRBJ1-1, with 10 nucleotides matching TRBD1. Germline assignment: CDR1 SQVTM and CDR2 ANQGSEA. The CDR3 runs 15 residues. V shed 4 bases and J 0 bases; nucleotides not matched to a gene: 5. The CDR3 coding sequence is TGCAGCGTTGTAGACAGGGGGCGTGTGAACACTGAAGCTTTCTTT. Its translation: CSVVDRGRVNTEAFF.

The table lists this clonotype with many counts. The CDR3 DNA sequence: TGTGCCAGCAGGATACAGGAAGATGGCTACACCTTC. It specifies CASRIQEDGYTF. This rearrangement joins TRBV7-2 to TRBJ1-2, with TRBD1 as a possible D gene (5 bases). The germline V gene encodes CDR1 SGHTA and CDR2 FQGNSA. This CDR3 has 12 residues. V was pared by 6 bases and J by 6 bases, with 11 bases between.

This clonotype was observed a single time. CDR3 DNA sequence: TGTGCCAGCCATTCCTCAGGACCCGCCTATGGCTACACCTTC. It translates to CASHSSGPAYGYTF. This chain joins TRBV25-1 and TRBJ1-2; D unclear. V lost 8 bases, J lost 4 bases, and 17 bases lay in between. CDR3 length equals 14 residues. Germline CDR1 reads MGHDK; CDR2 reads SYGVNS.

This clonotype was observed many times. The CDR3 DNA follows: TGTGCCAGCACTGGAGGAGAGACCCAGTACTTC. Protein: CASTGGETQYF. This chain links TRBV2 with TRBJ2-5, with D perhaps matching TRBD2 (5 bases). This CDR3 is built from 11 residues. Trimming took off 7 bases at V and 4 bases at J, with 7 bases between the two ends. From germline, CDR1 is SNHLY and CDR2 FYNNEI. Full variable domain (rest looked up from reference TRBV2 and TRBJ2-5): EPEVTQTPSHQVTQMGQEVILRCVPISNHLYFYWYRQILGQKVEFLVSFYNNEISEKSEIFDDQFSVERPDGSNFTLKIRSTKLEDSAMYFCASTGGETQYFGPGTRLLVL.